The 10 T cell receptor beta chains in this list originate from one sample, sequenced in a study of type 1 regulatory T cells (dated by TCRdb to about 2021). The reads were generated on an Illumina MiSeq. TCRdb reprocessed the public reads (quality trimming at Q25 with fastp, clone calling with MiXCR) and kept in-frame beta chains. A single entry per CDR3 protein holds the most common genes and DNA from its merged rows. The sample includes 14,000 to 15,000 distinct CDR3 sequences, with roughly 13% observed a single time. The ten largest clones add up to less than 20% of the sample. These receptors have no known antigen. The sequencing sample was made of cultured T cells, either the whole culture or a sorted T cell fraction (not recorded which). The receptor set was obtained from a human donor in good health.

This clonotype appeared many times. The V call is TRBV2, the J call TRBJ2-3, with TRBD2 identical over 10 bases. J was trimmed by 5 bases and V by 5 bases; bases with no gene match: 7. This CDR3 is built from 15 residues. Germline CDR1 reads SNHLY; CDR2 reads FYNNEI. CDR3 nucleotides: TGTGCCAGCAGTTGGGCTAGCGGGGGCGGAGATACGCAGTATTTT. Its translation is CASSWASGGGDTQYF.

This clonotype was detected ten times or more. V gene TRBV6-1 combines with J gene TRBJ2-1; D tentatively reads TRBD1 or TRBD2 (5 bases each). Germline V gives CDR1 MNHNS, CDR2 SASEGT. CDR3 length: 15 residues. Trimming took 6 bases from V and 6 from J, leaving 18 bases between them. CDR3 loop: CASSAGTSRVNEQFF. The CDR3 coding sequence is TGTGCCAGCAGCGCCGGGACCAGTCGGGTCAATGAGCAGTTCTTC.

This clonotype was seen many times. The rearrangement links TRBV18 to TRBJ1-1; D not certain. The CDR3 has 15 amino acids. Germline values: CDR1 KGHSH, CDR2 LQKENI. The ends were cut back, 2 bases at V and 3 bases at J, with 13 bases in the middle. CDR3 DNA sequence: TGTGCCAGCTCACCAAATCATAAAGAGGACACTGAAGCTTTCTTT. Its protein is CASSPNHKEDTEAFF.

This clonotype was observed at least ten times. V and J are TRBV19 and TRBJ2-2, with D possibly matching TRBD1 (5 bases). This CDR3 has 16 amino acids. Per the germline V gene, CDR1 is LNHDA and CDR2 is SQIVND (reference sequence). V was shortened by 0 bases and J by 3 bases, with 11 bases between the two germline ends. The CDR3 nucleotides are TGTGCCAGTAGTATAGATCAGTCAGGGTACACCGGGGAGCTGTTTTTT. This translates into CASSIDQSGYTGELFF.

Points on this clonotype: One end of the junction does not line up with germline, which may come from a read error. The CDR3 reads CASSFGQGADAQYF. The DNA for the CDR3 is TGCGCCAGCAGCTTTGGACAGGGGGCAGATGCGCAGTATTTT. The chain uses TRBV5-1 and TRBJ2-3; TRBD1 agrees at 11 bases. The CDR3 spans 14 residues. CDR1 SGHRS and CDR2 YFSETQ come from the germline V gene.

This clonotype was detected many times. The chain combines TRBV4-2 with TRBJ2-5, with 9 bases that match TRBD2. After removal of 1 base from V and 5 bases from J, the junction contained 17 bases not matched to a gene. This CDR3 region has 19 residues. CDR1 and CDR2 (germline): LGHNA, YNFKEQ. CDR3 loop: CASSQALSSGESDSETQYF. In DNA form, the CDR3 reads TGTGCCAGCAGCCAAGCCCTTTCTAGCGGGGAGTCGGATTCGGAGACCCAGTACTTC.

The chain combines TRBV9 with TRBJ2-2, with D hard to call. Trimming pared 1 base from V and 5 bases from J, leaving 12 bases between. The CDR3 runs 15 residues. Germline V CDR1 and CDR2: SGDLS, YYNGEE. CDR3 DNA: TGTGCCAGCAGCGTATTTAGCATTGGGACCGGGGAGCTGTTTTTT. Protein: CASSVFSIGTGELFF. The whole variable domain, filled in from reference TRBV9 and TRBJ2-2, reads DSGVTQTPKHLITATGQRVTLRCSPRSGDLSVYWYQQSLDQGLQFLIQYYNGEERAKGNILERFSAQQFPDLHSELNLSSLELGDSALYFCASSVFSIGTGELFFGEGSRLTVL.

This clonotype has a count of ten or more. The chain links TRBV28 to TRBJ1-4; the D is unclear. CDR3 length: 15 amino acids. V lost 2 bases, J lost 3 bases, and 10 bases lay in between. Germline V CDR1 and CDR2: MDHEN, SYDVKM. The CDR3 DNA reads TGTGCCAGCAGTTTAGCGGGTAGTGCTAATGAAAAACTGTTTTTT. This sequence encodes CASSLAGSANEKLFF.

Many counts were recorded for this clonotype. The genes are TRBV12-3 or TRBV12-4 and TRBJ1-2; D uncertain. The CDR3 loop spans 12 amino acids. Trimming removed 6 bases at V and 1 base at J, with 6 bases between. The DNA for the CDR3 is TGTGCCAGCAGCCCGAGTAACTATGGCTACACCTTC. It translates to CASSPSNYGYTF.

This clonotype was recorded at least ten times. The V gene is TRBV12-3 or TRBV12-4, the J gene TRBJ1-5; D call uncertain. Trimming left V 3 bases short and J 4 bases short, with 10 bases between. This CDR3 has 14 amino acids. CDR3 bases: TGTGCCAGCAGTTTCGGGGATCGGAATCAGCCCCAGCATTTT. Translating gives CASSFGDRNQPQHF.